The rows below give T cell receptor beta chains drawn from one sample of a study of T-cell memory formation after mild COVID-19. Each CDR3 protein gets one entry after TCRdb re-called the 5' RACE reads with MiXCR. The data show about 27,000 distinct CDR3 sequences, with less than 7.5% seen just once and approximately 14% held by the top ten. The sequencing input was PBMCs or a T cell subset sorted from them (not recorded which). These receptors were collected from an adult woman who had mild COVID-19 (a few samples of this study predate the infection). Cell type and time point are not known. Both conserved end residues are part of each CDR3.

CDR3 protein: CASSLTDREQFF
V gene: TRBV7-8
J gene: TRBJ2-1

CDR3 protein: CASSLGEEAAFF
V gene: TRBV18
J gene: TRBJ1-1

CDR3 protein: CASSQRTGTNEKLFF
V gene: TRBV25-1
J gene: TRBJ1-4

CDR3 protein: CASSRLAGVSEQFF
V gene: TRBV6-2/TRBV6-3
J gene: TRBJ2-1

CDR3 protein: CSARVGDGSGNTIYF
V gene: TRBV20-1
J gene: TRBJ1-3

CDR3 protein: CASSQGVYEQYF
V gene: TRBV4-2
J gene: TRBJ2-7

CDR3 protein: CASNGQGLSTDTQYF
V gene: TRBV9
J gene: TRBJ2-3

CDR3 protein: CASSYDLGGGNTGELFF
V gene: TRBV6-5
J gene: TRBJ2-2

CDR3 protein: CASSSGGTNYGYTF
V gene: TRBV5-1
J gene: TRBJ1-2

CDR3 protein: CASSFRGTQYF
V gene: TRBV5-4
J gene: TRBJ2-3

CDR3 protein: CATSRQMNTEAFF
V gene: TRBV15
J gene: TRBJ1-1

CDR3 protein: CSASQGAPYEQYF
V gene: TRBV20-1
J gene: TRBJ2-7

CDR3 protein: CASTDGKLAGYNEQFF
V gene: TRBV9
J gene: TRBJ2-1

CDR3 protein: CASSSQGSTDTQYF
V gene: TRBV7-2
J gene: TRBJ2-3

CDR3 protein: CASNKGTRDNQPQHF
V gene: TRBV6-1
J gene: TRBJ1-5

CDR3 protein: CASSLRQDNEQFF
V gene: TRBV11-3
J gene: TRBJ2-1

CDR3 protein: CSATRSYNEQFF
V gene: TRBV20-1
J gene: TRBJ2-1

CDR3 protein: CASSQGLPLRGANVLTF
V gene: TRBV4-1
J gene: TRBJ2-6

CDR3 protein: CASSRQGTQEKLFF
V gene: TRBV3-1
J gene: TRBJ1-4

CDR3 protein: CAWGEEGLRPQHF
V gene: TRBV30
J gene: TRBJ1-5

CDR3 protein: CASSEAPRAYEQYF
V gene: TRBV2
J gene: TRBJ2-7

CDR3 protein: CASSASGGSNQPQHF
V gene: TRBV12-3/TRBV12-4
J gene: TRBJ1-5

CDR3 protein: CASSQDTQTGANVLTF
V gene: TRBV4-3
J gene: TRBJ2-6

CDR3 protein: CSASRDSYYGYTF
V gene: TRBV20-1
J gene: TRBJ1-2

CDR3 protein: CASSDYKGTGELFF
V gene: TRBV6-4
J gene: TRBJ2-2

CDR3 protein: CASSLGWGGGELFF
V gene: TRBV7-2
J gene: TRBJ2-2

CDR3 protein: CASTGGLAGVYNEQFF
V gene: TRBV5-1
J gene: TRBJ2-1

CDR3 protein: CASSLERLYGYTF
V gene: TRBV12-3/TRBV12-4
J gene: TRBJ1-2

CDR3 protein: CASSISGARTDTQYF
V gene: TRBV5-1
J gene: TRBJ2-3

CDR3 protein: CATSDRIYGYTF
V gene: TRBV24-1
J gene: TRBJ1-2

CDR3 protein: CASSPGGYYGYTF
V gene: TRBV18
J gene: TRBJ1-2